The TCR beta chain described here comes from a study of cytomegalovirus exposure and HLA in healthy donors. Study outcomes and limitations: Most TCR sequences showed up rarely, but some public TCRs showed up in many donors. A list of about 160 TCR beta chains associated with cytomegalovirus was given. The tendency of first-cohort TCR clusters to co-occur in the 120 or so validation repertoires was the finding of a later analysis.

Germline CDR1 KGHSH, CDR2 LQKENI. The CDR3 runs to 17 residues. Trimming took 2 bases from V and 0 from J; bases not matched to a gene: 5. With regard to this clone: Antigen specificity is unknown.

Profiled with immunoSEQ multiplex PCR; TCRdb holds only in-frame clones, not every one. The sample lists approximately 200,000 clones, 90% to 95% occurring once. The source material was PBMCs. This receptor was taken from a woman between 18 and 29 years old in good health and CMV-seronegative. J is TRBJ2-1 and V is TRBV18; 9 bases match TRBD2. The CDR3 spells CASSPKAGGSSYNEQFF. The CDR3 DNA reads TGTGCCAGCTCACCAAAAGCGGGAGGCAGCTCCTACAATGAGCAGTTCTTC.